This T cell receptor beta chain appears in the sequencing data of a study of blood T cells in healthy people across ages. Study conclusions and caveats: It was not known whether donors were CMV positive (a possible confounder of expanded clonotype changes). A roughly linear fall in TCR beta diversity per million T cells was seen with increasing age. Correlation between TCR beta diversity and naive T cell percentage was strong.

This clonotype has a count of ten or more. The antigen is undetermined. This CDR3 comprises 14 residues. The ends were cut back, 8 bases at V and 3 bases at J, with 14 bases in the middle. Germline CDR1 MNHNY, CDR2 SVGAGI (reference sequence). A sample-barcoded 5' primer and a J-beta primer mix were used in a second PCR of roughly 6 to 11 cycles. TCRdb itself ran the 5' RACE reads through MiXCR, one entry per CDR3 protein. The data show hundreds of thousands of distinct CDR3 sequences, about 30% seen once. The chain combines TRBV6-6 with TRBJ2-1, with D possibly matching TRBD2 (6 bases). This TCR was sampled from a woman of 80 years or more in good health. The sample consisted of blood. The CDR3 here is CASLGRGNYNEQFF. The DNA of the CDR3 is TGTGCCAGCTTGGGGCGGGGAAACTACAATGAGCAGTTCTTC.